These T cell receptor beta chains were read from a single sample in a study of blood T cells in healthy people across ages. TCRdb used MiXCR to reprocess the 5' RACE reads, holding one entry per CDR3 protein. The sample consists of about 720,000 distinct CDR3 sequences, 22% of them appearing once. Specimen: blood. These receptor sequences come from a man aged 70-80 years in good health. Both conserved end residues are part of each CDR3. The D gene is left open where the match is weak. Clone size is shown for a subset of rows, as once, few, many or a class of expanded clone.

V	D	J	size	CDR3	DNA
TRBV12-3/TRBV12-4	TRBD2	TRBJ2-7	few	CASQTSGRTYEQYF	TGTGCCAGCCAGACTAGCGGGCGGACCTACGAGCAGTACTTC
TRBV5-1	NA	TRBJ1-1	NA	CASSSRTDTEAFF	TGCGCCAGCAGCTCCCGGACAGACACTGAAGCTTTCTTT
TRBV20-1	NA	TRBJ1-1	few	CSALEGNTEAFF	TGCAGTGCTCTTGAGGGGAACACTGAAGCTTTCTTT
TRBV7-2	NA	TRBJ2-4	few	CASSLGAGTPLLAKNIQYF	TGTGCCAGCAGCTTAGGGGCCGGGACACCCTTACTAGCCAAAAACATTCAGTACTTC
TRBV6-5	TRBD1	TRBJ1-2	NA	CASTTDREYGYTF	TGTGCCAGCACTACCGACAGGGAATATGGCTACACCTTC
TRBV20-1	TRBD1	TRBJ2-5	few	CSARDWRQGFQETQYF	TGCAGTGCTAGAGATTGGAGACAGGGATTTCAAGAGACCCAGTACTTC
TRBV4-1	TRBD2	TRBJ2-1	few	CASSQDISGRSDNEQFF	TGCGCCAGCAGCCAAGATATCAGCGGGAGGTCCGACAATGAGCAGTTCTTC
TRBV29-1	NA	TRBJ1-5	NA	CSVVEDGNQPQHF	TGCAGCGTTGTAGAGGACGGGAATCAGCCCCAGCATTTT
TRBV14	NA	TRBJ2-1	NA	CASSQSTHVLNEQFF	TGTGCCAGCAGCCAATCGACCCACGTACTGAATGAGCAGTTCTTC
TRBV20-1	TRBD1	TRBJ2-3	NA	CSAKQGWADTQYF	TGCAGTGCAAAACAGGGGTGGGCAGATACGCAGTATTTT
TRBV5-1	TRBD1	TRBJ2-1	NA	CASSSRPGQATYNEQFF	TGCGCCAGCAGCTCGCGACCAGGACAGGCAACCTACAATGAGCAGTTCTTC
TRBV7-2	NA	TRBJ1-4	NA	CASSFSTNEKLFF	TGTGCCAGCAGCTTCTCGACTAATGAAAAACTGTTTTTT
TRBV20-1	NA	TRBJ1-5	many	CSARKFQVNQPQHF	TGCAGTGCTAGAAAATTTCAGGTAAATCAGCCCCAGCATTTT
TRBV7-2	NA	TRBJ2-3	few	CASSPDGGSTDTQYF	TGTGCCAGCAGCCCCGATGGGGGGAGCACAGATACGCAGTATTTT
TRBV14	TRBD2	TRBJ2-3	few	CTSSQVYAGRGTDTQYF	TGTACCAGCAGCCAAGTTTACGCGGGGAGGGGCACAGATACGCAGTATTTT
TRBV19	TRBD2	TRBJ2-3	NA	CASSPKTSVRDTQYF	TGTGCCAGTAGTCCCAAGACTAGCGTCAGAGATACGCAGTATTTT
TRBV19	NA	TRBJ1-1	NA	CAVLAGTLNTEAFF	TGTGCGGTACTCGCCGGGACGCTGAACACTGAAGCTTTCTTT
TRBV18	NA	TRBJ2-5	NA	CASSPTPVGETQYF	TGTGCCAGCTCACCAACCCCAGTAGGAGAGACCCAGTACTTC
TRBV29-1	NA	TRBJ2-1	NA	CSVNDRPLYNEQFF	TGCAGCGTTAACGACAGGCCTCTCTACAATGAGCAGTTCTTC
TRBV4-1	NA	TRBJ1-1	NA	CASSPERWGFTEAFF	TGCGCCAGCAGCCCAGAAAGATGGGGGTTCACTGAAGCTTTCTTT
TRBV7-3	TRBD2	TRBJ2-3	many	CASSPLAGGATDTQYF	TGTGCCAGCAGCCCTCTAGCGGGAGGTGCCACAGATACGCAGTATTTT
TRBV7-2	NA	TRBJ2-4	NA	CASSLEWAAKNTQYF	TGTGCCAGCAGCTTAGAGTGGGCAGCCAAAAACACTCAGTACTTC
TRBV5-1	TRBD1	TRBJ2-7	NA	CASSLPGQSSIEQYF	TGCGCCAGCAGCTTACCGGGACAGTCAAGTATCGAGCAGTACTTC
TRBV12-3/TRBV12-4	TRBD2	TRBJ2-5	NA	CASSSLAGGPYQETQYF	TGTGCCAGCAGTTCCTTAGCGGGGGGGCCGTACCAAGAGACCCAGTACTTC
TRBV6-6	TRBD1	TRBJ1-2	few	CASSYSGTGNGYTF	TGTGCCAGCAGTTACTCCGGGACAGGGAATGGCTACACCTTC
TRBV7-2	TRBD1	TRBJ2-5	few	CASSLFGDREETQYF	TGTGCCAGCAGCTTATTTGGGGACAGGGAAGAGACCCAGTACTTC
TRBV7-9	TRBD2	TRBJ2-3	NA	CASSSLTSGGRDTQYF	TGTGCCAGCAGCTCGCTGACTAGCGGGGGGAGAGATACGCAGTATTTT
TRBV7-9	NA	TRBJ1-1	few	CASSLFVRGNTEAFF	TGTGCCAGCAGCCTATTCGTTAGAGGGAACACTGAAGCTTTCTTT
TRBV7-9	NA	TRBJ2-6	few	CASSLNQGGGANVLTF	TGTGCCAGCAGCCTTAATCAGGGTGGGGGGGCCAACGTCCTGACTTTC
TRBV24-1	TRBD1	TRBJ2-3	NA	CATSDTGTGDGDTQYF	TGTGCCACCAGTGACACCGGGACAGGGGACGGAGATACGCAGTATTTT
TRBV7-9	TRBD1	TRBJ1-1	NA	CASSFHRGYATEAFF	TGTGCCAGCAGCTTCCACAGGGGCTACGCCACTGAAGCTTTCTTT
TRBV29-1	NA	TRBJ2-3	NA	CSADGGGDTQYF	TGCAGCGCCGATGGGGGGGGCGATACGCAGTATTTT
TRBV29-1	TRBD1	TRBJ1-1	NA	CSAGQGGNTEAFF	TGCAGCGCCGGACAGGGGGGGAACACTGAAGCTTTCTTT
TRBV20-1	NA	TRBJ2-5	NA	CSASALAGRGGETQYF	TGCAGTGCTAGTGCCCTAGCGGGCAGAGGGGGCGAGACCCAGTACTTC
TRBV9	NA	TRBJ2-3	NA	CASSAGTLRTDTQYF	TGTGCCAGCAGCGCAGGGACTCTTCGCACAGATACGCAGTATTTT
TRBV30	NA	TRBJ1-1	NA	CAWSSRGEAFF	TGTGCCTGGAGTAGTAGGGGTGAAGCTTTCTTT
TRBV20-1	TRBD1	TRBJ1-1	few	CSARPRGLADTEAFF	TGCAGTGCTAGACCTAGGGGGCTGGCGGACACTGAAGCTTTCTTT
TRBV7-9	NA	TRBJ1-2	many	CASSLALGNYGYTF	TGTGCCAGCAGCTTAGCGCTAGGAAACTATGGCTACACCTTC
TRBV7-3	NA	TRBJ2-3	NA	CASSLEGGQLTDTQYF	TGTGCCAGCAGCTTAGAGGGGGGACAGCTCACAGATACGCAGTATTTT
TRBV14	NA	TRBJ2-5	once	CASSPSTEPQETQYF	TGTGCCAGCAGCCCCTCGACAGAACCCCAAGAGACCCAGTACTTC
TRBV12-3/TRBV12-4	NA	TRBJ2-7	few	CASSLGVPRGYEQYF	TGTGCCAGCAGTTTGGGGGTCCCCAGGGGTTACGAGCAGTACTTC